This record covers a single TCR beta chain. Its target is not known. At one end the junction does not follow the germline gene, possibly because of a read error. A primer in the constant region served to generate TCR beta cDNA from 450 to 650 ng of total RNA. Three nested multiplex PCR rounds, a slightly modified ARM-PCR, produced the libraries for TCR beta. Rounds one and two of PCR, each of roughly 10 cycles, were primed with TRBV1-TRBV30 forward primers and a C-beta reverse primer. TCRdb passed the multiplex PCR reads through MiXCR, listing each CDR3 protein once. The data contain around 330,000 distinct CDR3 sequences, 65% of them singletons. The data were taken from a study of tumor-infiltrating lymphocytes in primary liver carcinoma. On the study more broadly: Surgeons treated the primary liver carcinoma of the patients by surgical resection.

The CDR3 covers 13 residues. Germline CDR1 and CDR2: SGHAT and FQNNGV. Unsorted whole blood served as the source of blood RNA, and germline DNA was extracted as well. Notes on the study in general: Significantly larger top-250-clone fractions were found in tumors than in blood (p = 0.039).

The source is a man aged 40-49 years with primary liver carcinoma and hepatitis B virus infection. The specimen sequenced was peripheral blood. The chain is built from TRBV11-2 and TRBJ2-7, with D unresolved. The CDR3 DNA follows: TGTGCCAGCAGCTTAGACTGCCCCTATGAGCAGTACTTC. As protein: CASSLDCPYEQYF.